One sample yielded the 23 T cell receptor beta chains listed below, sequenced in a study of shared clonotypes between healthy human individuals. The data were produced by immunoSEQ multiplex PCR, yet TCRdb's version contains in-frame clones alone and is incomplete. The sample lists about 1.4 million clones; roughly 96% were seen once. The specimen sequenced was naive CD4+ T cells sorted from blood. This sample's subset: CD45RA+ positively selected. The receptor set was obtained from a man aged 25 to 40 in good health.

The chain uses TRBV7-2 and TRBJ1-1, with 7 bases fitting TRBD1. Germline-derived CDR1 and CDR2 are SGHTA and FQGNSA. Unmatched junction bases numbered 6, after V lost 5 bases and J lost 0 bases. The CDR3 length is 15 residues. This CDR3 is CASSTQTGLNTEAFF. CDR3 coding DNA: TGTGCCAGCAGCACGCAGACAGGGTTGAACACTGAAGCTTTCTTT.

A single count supports this clone. The V gene is TRBV15, the J gene TRBJ2-3; 7 nucleotides match TRBD1. V was clipped by 1 base and J by 6 bases; unmatched bases: 7. Per germline, CDR1 LNHNV and CDR2 YYDKDF (reference sequence). There are 15 residues in the CDR3. The CDR3 DNA follows: TGTGCCACCAGCAGAGCGCCGGGGACAGTCGATACGCAGTATTTT. It codes for CATSRAPGTVDTQYF.

The J gene is TRBJ2-2, the V gene TRBV15, with D perhaps being TRBD1 or TRBD2 (6 bases each). V was trimmed by 3 bases and J by 4 bases, leaving 15 bases between them. From germline, CDR1 is LNHNV and CDR2 YYDKDF (reference sequence). The CDR3 totals 16 residues. The CDR3 loop reads CATSRAGTHSTGELFF. As DNA, the CDR3 is TGTGCCACCAGCAGGGCGGGGACACACTCCACCGGGGAGCTGTTTTTT.

The V call is TRBV7-2, the J call TRBJ1-1; TRBD1 matches at 7 bases. The germline CDR1 and CDR2 sequences are SGHTA and FQGNSA. Trimming at V came to 2 bases and at J to 2 bases, leaving 8 bases not matched to a gene. This CDR3 is built from 16 residues. The DNA for the CDR3 is TGTGCCAGCAGCTTACGGGGGGGACAGCGAAACACTGAAGCTTTCTTT. Its protein product is CASSLRGGQRNTEAFF.

The chain carries TRBV28 and TRBJ2-2; 11 bases map to TRBD1. V lost 5 bases to trimming and J lost 0 bases; unmatched junction nucleotides: 8. Per the germline V gene, CDR1 is MDHEN and CDR2 is SYDVKM. This CDR3 contains 18 residues. The CDR3 spells CASSPWDRGKSNTGELFF. The CDR3, as DNA: TGTGCCAGCAGTCCTTGGGACAGGGGGAAGTCGAACACCGGGGAGCTGTTTTTT.

The chain is built from TRBV5-4 and TRBJ1-2; no reliable D call. The ends were cut back, 4 bases at V and 8 bases at J, with 18 bases in the middle. Germline V gives CDR1 SGHNT, CDR2 YYREEE (reference sequence). The length of the CDR3 is 14 residues. As DNA, the CDR3 is TGTGCCAGCAGCCCCGGTGGGAGCCCTGGGGGCTACACCTTC. Translating it yields CASSPGGSPGGYTF.

The chain couples TRBV6-4 to TRBJ2-3; 8 bases agree with TRBD2. Per germline, CDR1 MRHNA and CDR2 SNTAGT. The CDR3 contains 15 residues. The junction had 7 bases not matched to a gene; V was cut back by 3 bases and J by 5 bases. The DNA for the CDR3 is TGTGCCAGCAGTGAAGAGAGCGGGAGAGGAGATACGCAGTATTTT. Protein sequence: CASSEESGRGDTQYF.

The chain uses TRBV6-5 and TRBJ2-7; TRBD1 might be the D (5 bases). The V gene's germline CDR1 is MNHEY and CDR2 SVGAGI. V lost 0 bases, J lost 2 bases, and 14 bases lay in between. This CDR3 is 16 amino acids long. The CDR3 spells CASSYSAQGRPYEQYF. CDR3 sequence (DNA): TGTGCCAGCAGTTACTCTGCGCAGGGTCGTCCCTACGAGCAGTACTTC.

This chain connects TRBV6-6 to TRBJ2-1, with D tentatively TRBD1 or TRBD2 (6 bases each). CDR1 is MNHNY and CDR2 is SVGAGI in the germline V gene (reference sequence). Trimming cost V 7 bases and J 6 bases, with 22 bases left between them. The CDR3 sequence is 16 residues long. The CDR3 sequence: CASTTWGAGRPNEQFF. The CDR3 coding sequence is TGTGCCAGCACCACGTGGGGGGCAGGGAGACCCAATGAGCAGTTCTTC.

This chain uses TRBV28 with TRBJ2-2; 10 nucleotides agree with TRBD2. The CDR3 runs to 14 residues. V dropped 8 bases and J dropped 5; count of bases not matched to a gene: 5. Germline V gives CDR1 MDHEN, CDR2 SYDVKM. CDR3 sequence (DNA): TGTGCCAGCGCTAGCGGGAGTAGGACCGGGGAGCTGTTTTTT. Residues: CASASGSRTGELFF.

This chain uses TRBV5-5 with TRBJ2-5, with D tentatively TRBD1 (6 bases). The CDR3 sequence is 13 residues long. CDR1 is SGHKS, CDR2 YYEKEE, per germline (reference sequence). Between the trimmed V and J ends, which lost 4 bases and 5 bases, there was a span of 12 bases. CDR3 protein: CASSPGVTETQYF. Written as DNA, the CDR3 is TGTGCCAGCAGCCCAGGGGTTACCGAGACCCAGTACTTC.

This sequence joins TRBV30 and TRBJ1-2, with TRBD1 as a possible D gene (5 bases). Germline V lookup: CDR1 GTSNPN, CDR2 SVGIG (reference sequence). V lost 4 bases, J lost 7 bases, and 16 bases lay in between. The CDR3 runs to 13 residues. In nucleotides, the CDR3 is TGTGCCTGGAACTCGGGACCCATGGGTGGCTACACCTTC. As protein: CAWNSGPMGGYTF.

The V call is TRBV9, the J call TRBJ1-1; no definite D call. Germline CDR1 is SGDLS and CDR2 is YYNGEE. The CDR3 has 18 amino acids. The V gene lost 0 bases and the J gene lost 0 bases, with 18 bases spanning the gap. The CDR3: CASSVDARVIGMNTEAFF. In nucleotides, the CDR3 is TGTGCCAGCAGCGTAGATGCGAGGGTGATTGGGATGAACACTGAAGCTTTCTTT. The whole variable domain, filled in from reference TRBV9 and TRBJ1-1, reads DSGVTQTPKHLITATGQRVTLRCSPRSGDLSVYWYQQSLDQGLQFLIQYYNGEERAKGNILERFSAQQFPDLHSELNLSSLELGDSALYFCASSVDARVIGMNTEAFFGQGTRLTVV.

The chain couples TRBV11-3 to TRBJ2-1, with D possibly being TRBD2 (6 bases). The V gene's germline CDR1 is SGHNT and CDR2 YENEEA. The CDR3 runs 13 residues. V lost 5 bases to trimming and J lost 9 bases, with 14 bases between them. The CDR3 sequence is CASSILTGGEQFF. In DNA, the CDR3 is TGTGCCAGCAGCATCCTAACCGGGGGTGAGCAGTTCTTC.

The J gene is TRBJ1-3, the V gene TRBV2; no firm D call. The CDR3 is 12 amino acids. The germline gives CDR1 SNHLY, CDR2 FYNNEI. Trimming left V 7 bases short and J 0 bases short, with 4 bases between. The CDR3: CASMTSGNTIYF. The CDR3, as DNA: TGTGCCAGCATGACCTCTGGAAACACCATATATTTT.

The CDR3 DNA is TGTGCCAGCAGTTTGCCGGACAGGTCATCGCTTTTCTTT. This codes for CASSLPDRSSLFF. The chain joins TRBV27 to TRBJ1-1; 7 bases fit TRBD1. CDR3 length: 13 amino acids. In germline, CDR1 is MNHEY, CDR2 SMNVEV (reference sequence). V gave up 3 bases and J gave up 13 bases; unmatched junction bases: 11.

The CDR3 DNA reads TGTGCCAGTAGTATAGGACCCACGAGCAATCAGCCCCAGCATTTT. This codes for CASSIGPTSNQPQHF. The chain links TRBV19 to TRBJ1-5; D ambiguous. V lost 1 base, J lost 1 base, and 8 bases lay in between. This CDR3 is 15 amino acids long. Germline loops: CDR1 LNHDA, CDR2 SQIVND (reference sequence).

The rearrangement links TRBV11-2 to TRBJ2-3, with 11 nucleotides matching TRBD2. Trimming at V came to 5 bases and at J to 0 bases, leaving 7 bases not matched to a gene. Germline-derived CDR1 and CDR2 are SGHAT and FQNNGV. This CDR3 region has 17 residues. CDR3 nucleotides: TGTGCCAGCAGCCCCAGACTAGCGGGACCTAGCACAGATACGCAGTATTTT. Translation gives CASSPRLAGPSTDTQYF.

This clone was counted a single time. The chain couples TRBV6-1 to TRBJ1-1; tentative D call: TRBD1 (5 bases). Trimming took off 4 bases at V and 4 bases at J, with 13 bases between the two ends. Per germline, CDR1 MNHNS and CDR2 SASEGT. There are 14 residues in the CDR3. The CDR3 sequence is CASSALTVATEAFF. DNA for the CDR3: TGTGCCAGCAGTGCGTTGACAGTGGCCACTGAAGCTTTCTTT.

The J gene is TRBJ1-3, the V gene TRBV9; 7 nucleotides match TRBD1. The trim removed 3 bases at V and 4 bases at J, leaving 7 bases unmatched. Germline CDR1 reads SGDLS; CDR2 reads YYNGEE. The CDR3 has 15 residues. CDR3: CASSARQGQGNTIYF. The CDR3 DNA follows: TGTGCCAGCAGCGCAAGACAGGGCCAGGGAAACACCATATATTTT.

The CDR3: CASGLVVSGRQVEQFF. CDR3 bases: TGTGCTAGTGGTTTGGTTGTGTCGGGAAGGCAAGTTGAGCAGTTCTTC. J is TRBJ2-1 and V is TRBV12-5, with a weak D call TRBD2 (5 bases). Looked up from germline, CDR1 is LGHNT and CDR2 is FRNRAP. Trimming removed 0 bases at V and 9 bases at J, with 18 bases between. This CDR3 region has 16 residues.

V is TRBV5-5 and J is TRBJ2-7, with a possible D match to TRBD2 (5 bases). The CDR3 has 12 residues. V lost 10 bases, J lost 2 bases, and 13 bases lay in between. Germline CDR1 reads SGHKS; CDR2 reads YYEKEE (reference sequence). This CDR3 reads CAGGADPYEQYF. The CDR3 nucleotides read TGTGCCGGAGGAGCAGACCCCTACGAGCAGTACTTC.

A note on this clone: Additional DNA sequences in this sample encode the identical CDR3. The rearrangement uses TRBV11-2 and TRBJ2-7; perhaps TRBD1 as D (6 bases). The V gene's germline CDR1 is SGHAT and CDR2 FQNNGV. Trimming removed 1 base at V and 3 bases at J, with 10 bases between. The length of the CDR3 is 14 residues. CDR3 nucleotides: TGTGCCAGCAGCTTAGTAACGGACAGCTACGAGCAGTACTTC. Protein sequence: CASSLVTDSYEQYF.